Presented here are 9 T cell receptor beta chains from one specimen sequenced in a study of T cells in Graves' hyperthyroidism and ophthalmopathy. Amplified TCR beta CDR3 regions came from RNA transcripts. An initial round of RT-PCR targeting the TCR CDR3 relied on the HTBI primer set. One entry per CDR3 protein results from TCRdb running MiXCR on the multiplex PCR reads. The sample consists of about 52,000 distinct CDR3 sequences, approximately 48% of them appearing once. The sample was blood. The receptors shown here come from a woman between 45 and 60 years old with Graves' ophthalmopathy.

This clonotype has a single count. The chain carries TRBV5-1 and TRBJ2-2, with D tentatively TRBD2 (5 bases). V was cut by 6 bases and J by 1 base, with 10 bases left in between. The CDR3 is made up of 14 amino acids. Germline loops: CDR1 SGHRS, CDR2 YFSETQ. DNA of the CDR3: TGCGCCAGCATCCGGGGAGAGAACACCGGGGAGCTGTTTTTT. As protein: CASIRGENTGELFF.

This clonotype was seen a few times. The chain is built from TRBV4-3 and TRBJ2-4; possibly TRBD2 for D (6 bases). CDR3 length: 17 amino acids. Deletions cut 1 base from V and 0 bases from J, with 13 bases between. Germline V gene lookup returns CDR1 LGHNA and CDR2 YSLEER. This CDR3 reads CASSQADYALAKNIQYF. The CDR3 nucleotides read TGCGCCAGCAGCCAAGCGGACTACGCTCTAGCCAAAAACATTCAGTACTTC.

This clonotype was observed at least ten times. This chain joins TRBV7-2 and TRBJ1-1, with 8 positions matching TRBD1. Trimming took 4 bases from V and 8 from J; bases not matched to a gene: 3. CDR1 is SGHTA, CDR2 FQGNSA, per germline. The CDR3 contains 12 residues. CDR3 in amino acids: CASSSRDREAFF. The CDR3 DNA is TGTGCCAGCAGCTCCCGGGACAGGGAAGCTTTCTTT.

This clonotype was seen ten or more times. The chain is built from TRBV9 and TRBJ1-1; D is uncertain. Germline CDR1 reads SGDLS; CDR2 reads YYNGEE. The CDR3 consists of 12 residues. Trimming stripped 4 bases from V and 10 bases from J, with 14 bases between. The CDR3 sequence is CASSPTNEGAFF. In DNA form, the CDR3 reads TGTGCCAGCAGCCCCACCAATGAGGGAGCTTTCTTT.

CDR3 bases: TGCAGTGCTAGAGATAACGGGGTGGGTGAAAAACTGTTTTTT. It encodes CSARDNGVGEKLFF. The chain combines TRBV20-1 with TRBJ1-4; D is unclear. Germline lookup yields CDR1 DFQATT and CDR2 SNEGSKA (reference sequence). This CDR3 has 14 amino acids. V was pared by 0 bases and J by 7 bases, with 12 bases between.

The chain employs TRBV4-1 and TRBJ2-1, with TRBD2 identical over 9 bases. V shed 1 base, J shed 2 bases, and the junction held 0 bases outside the gene matches. Germline V gene sequence: CDR1 MGHRA, CDR2 YSYEKL. CDR3 size: 15 residues. This CDR3 is CASSQGLAAYNEQFF. The CDR3 nucleotides read TGCGCCAGCAGCCAAGGACTAGCGGCCTACAATGAGCAGTTCTTC.

Remarks on this clonotype: A much bigger clone sits one base away, suggesting this may be a read error. This chain uses TRBV12-5 with TRBJ2-7; D is uncertain. This CDR3 comprises 13 residues. Per the germline V gene, CDR1 is LGHNT and CDR2 is FRNRAP. DNA of the CDR3: TGTGCTGCCCCCCCCCCTCTGCTCTACGAGCAGAACTTC. Its protein is CAAPPPLLYEQNF.

The rearrangement links TRBV7-2 to TRBJ2-5; no definite D call. V lost 7 bases and J 1 base, leaving 22 bases between the germline ends. The CDR3 is 17 amino acids. The germline gives CDR1 SGHTA, CDR2 FQGNSA. The CDR3 here is CASTRRSPPWLQETQYF. CDR3 DNA sequence: TGTGCCAGCACCCGACGCTCGCCTCCCTGGCTCCAAGAGACCCAGTACTTC.

Sample share makes this clonotype medium-sized. V and J are TRBV20-1 and TRBJ2-1; 7 bases match TRBD1. CDR3 size: 11 residues. Germline CDR1 is DFQATT and CDR2 is SNEGSKA (reference sequence). Trimming removed 6 bases from V and 11 bases from J; junction bases left unmatched: 7. CDR3 in amino acids: CSAGGRDKQFF. CDR3 nucleotides: TGCAGTGCAGGGGGCAGGGACAAGCAGTTCTTC.